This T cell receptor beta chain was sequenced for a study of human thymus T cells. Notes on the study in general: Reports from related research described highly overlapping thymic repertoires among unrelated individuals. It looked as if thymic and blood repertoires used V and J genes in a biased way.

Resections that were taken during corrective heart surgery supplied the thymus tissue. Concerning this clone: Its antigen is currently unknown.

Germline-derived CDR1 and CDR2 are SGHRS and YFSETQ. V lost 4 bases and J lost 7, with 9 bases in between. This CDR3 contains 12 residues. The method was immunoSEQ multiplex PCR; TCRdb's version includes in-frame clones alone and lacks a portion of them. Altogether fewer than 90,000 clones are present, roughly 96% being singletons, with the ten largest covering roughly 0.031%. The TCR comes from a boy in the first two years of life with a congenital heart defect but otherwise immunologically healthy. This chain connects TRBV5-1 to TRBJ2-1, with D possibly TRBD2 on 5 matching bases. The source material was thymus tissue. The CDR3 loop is CASSPTSNEQFF. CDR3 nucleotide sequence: TGCGCCAGCAGCCCTACTAGTAATGAGCAGTTCTTC.